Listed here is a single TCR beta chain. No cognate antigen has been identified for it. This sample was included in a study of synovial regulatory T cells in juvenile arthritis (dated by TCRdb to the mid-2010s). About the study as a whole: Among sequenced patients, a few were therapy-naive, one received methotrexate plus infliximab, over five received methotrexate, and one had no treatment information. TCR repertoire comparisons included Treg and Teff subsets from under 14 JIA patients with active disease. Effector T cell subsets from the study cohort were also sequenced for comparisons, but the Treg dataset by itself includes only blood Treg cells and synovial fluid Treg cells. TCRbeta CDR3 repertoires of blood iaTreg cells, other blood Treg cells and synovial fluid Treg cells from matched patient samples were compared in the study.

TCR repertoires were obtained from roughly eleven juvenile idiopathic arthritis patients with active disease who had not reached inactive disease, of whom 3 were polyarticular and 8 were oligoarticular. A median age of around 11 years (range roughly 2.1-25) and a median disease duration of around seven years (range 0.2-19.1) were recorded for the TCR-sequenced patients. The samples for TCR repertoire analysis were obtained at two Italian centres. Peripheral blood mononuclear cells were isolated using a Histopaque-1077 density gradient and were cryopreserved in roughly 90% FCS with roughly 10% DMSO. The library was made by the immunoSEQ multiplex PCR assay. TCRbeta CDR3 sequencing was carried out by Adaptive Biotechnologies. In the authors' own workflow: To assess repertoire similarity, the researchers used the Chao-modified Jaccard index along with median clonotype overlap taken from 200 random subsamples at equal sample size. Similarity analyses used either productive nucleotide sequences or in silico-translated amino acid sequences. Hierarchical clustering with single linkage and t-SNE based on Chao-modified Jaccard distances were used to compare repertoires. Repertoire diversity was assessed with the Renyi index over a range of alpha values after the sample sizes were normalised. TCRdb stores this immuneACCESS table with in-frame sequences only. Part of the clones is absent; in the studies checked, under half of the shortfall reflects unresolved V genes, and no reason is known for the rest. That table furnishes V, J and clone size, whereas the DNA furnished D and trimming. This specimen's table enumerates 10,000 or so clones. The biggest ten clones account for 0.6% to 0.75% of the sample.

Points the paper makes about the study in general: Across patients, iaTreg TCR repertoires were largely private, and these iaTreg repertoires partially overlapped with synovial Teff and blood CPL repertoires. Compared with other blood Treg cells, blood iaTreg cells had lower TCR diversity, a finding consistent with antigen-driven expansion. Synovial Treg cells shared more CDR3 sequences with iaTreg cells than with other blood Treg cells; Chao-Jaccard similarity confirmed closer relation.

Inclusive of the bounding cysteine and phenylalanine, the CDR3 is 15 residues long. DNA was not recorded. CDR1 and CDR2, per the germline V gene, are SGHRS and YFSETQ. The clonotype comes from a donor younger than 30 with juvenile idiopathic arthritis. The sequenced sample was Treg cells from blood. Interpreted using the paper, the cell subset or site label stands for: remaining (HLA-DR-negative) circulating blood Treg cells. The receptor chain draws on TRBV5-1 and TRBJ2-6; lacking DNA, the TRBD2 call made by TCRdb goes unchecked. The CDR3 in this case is CASSLVGSGANVLTF.